This entry features one TCR beta chain sequence. The antigen is unknown. The CDR3 spans 17 residues. Deep-level assay runs were performed. Template for every sorted-subset replicate PCR totaled about 200 ng DNA, roughly 30,000 T cell genomes. Generated by immunoSEQ multiplex PCR, the TCRdb table keeps only in-frame clones and is missing some. The profile shows about 650,000 clones, nearly 97% of them singletons. This sample stems from a study of shared clonotypes between healthy human individuals. Study outcomes and limitations: Non-shared clonotypes displayed generation probabilities falling below those of clonotypes present in all four donors.

In the naive CD8 group, cells lacked CD45RO and were positively selected for CCR7, so terminally differentiated effector memory CD45RA+ cells were left out. The source is a woman aged 30 to 39 in good health. The material sequenced was naive CD8+ T cells sorted from blood. J is TRBJ2-5 and V is TRBV21-1; the table's D gene call, TRBD1, was not cross checked with the DNA. TRBV21-1 is deemed a pseudogene. CDR3 protein: CASSMRAGTGVEETQYF. The CDR3 DNA reads as TGTGCCAGCAGCATGCGAGCCGGGACAGGCGTAGAAGAGACCCAGTACTTC.